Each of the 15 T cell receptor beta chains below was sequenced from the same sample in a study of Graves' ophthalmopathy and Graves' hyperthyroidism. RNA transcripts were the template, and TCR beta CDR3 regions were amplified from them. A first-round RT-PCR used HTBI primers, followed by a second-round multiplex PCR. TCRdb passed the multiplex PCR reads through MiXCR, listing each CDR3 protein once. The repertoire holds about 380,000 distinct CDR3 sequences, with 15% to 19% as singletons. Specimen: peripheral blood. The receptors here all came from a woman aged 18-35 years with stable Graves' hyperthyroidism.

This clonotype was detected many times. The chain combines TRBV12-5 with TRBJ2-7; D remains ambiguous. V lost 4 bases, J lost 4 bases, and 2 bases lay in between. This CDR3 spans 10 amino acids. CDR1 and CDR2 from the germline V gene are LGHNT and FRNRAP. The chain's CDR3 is CASGSYEQYF. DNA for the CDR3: TGTGCTAGTGGTTCATACGAGCAGTACTTC.

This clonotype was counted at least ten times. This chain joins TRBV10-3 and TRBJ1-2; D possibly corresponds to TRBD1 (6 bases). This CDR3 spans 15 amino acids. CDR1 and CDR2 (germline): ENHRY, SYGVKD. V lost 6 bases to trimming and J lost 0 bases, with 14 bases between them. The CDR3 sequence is CAIRPNRTANYGYTF. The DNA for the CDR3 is TGTGCCATCAGACCTAACAGGACAGCTAACTATGGCTACACCTTC.

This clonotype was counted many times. The CDR3 protein is CASSITGSNSPLHF. CDR3 sequence (DNA): TGTGCCAGCAGTATTACAGGTTCGAATTCACCCCTCCACTTT. V is TRBV12-3 or TRBV12-4 and J is TRBJ1-6, with D tentatively TRBD1 (5 bases). Trimming removed 5 bases from V and 7 bases from J, with 12 bases in between. The CDR3 is 14 amino acids.

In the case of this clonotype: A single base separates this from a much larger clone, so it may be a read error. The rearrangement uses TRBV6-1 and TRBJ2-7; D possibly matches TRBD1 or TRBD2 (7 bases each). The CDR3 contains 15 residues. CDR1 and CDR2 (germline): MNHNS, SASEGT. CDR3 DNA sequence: TGTGCCAGCACGCCAGGGGGGGGGAGCTCCTACGAGCAGTGCTTC. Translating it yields CASTPGGGSSYEQCF.

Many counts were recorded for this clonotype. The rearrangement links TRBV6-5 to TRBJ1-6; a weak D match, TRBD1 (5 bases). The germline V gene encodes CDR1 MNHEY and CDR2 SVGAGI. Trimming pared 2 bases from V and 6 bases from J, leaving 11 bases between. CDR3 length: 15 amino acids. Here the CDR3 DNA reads TGTGCCAGCAGTTACGAGCGGGGGATTAATTCACCCCTCCACTTT. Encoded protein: CASSYERGINSPLHF.

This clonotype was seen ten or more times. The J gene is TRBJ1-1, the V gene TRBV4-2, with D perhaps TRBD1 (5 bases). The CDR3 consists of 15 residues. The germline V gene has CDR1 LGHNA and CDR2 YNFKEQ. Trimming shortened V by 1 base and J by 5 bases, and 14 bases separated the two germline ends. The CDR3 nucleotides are TGTGCCAGCAGCCAAGTGACAGTGAAGGGAACTGAAGCTTTCTTT. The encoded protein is CASSQVTVKGTEAFF.

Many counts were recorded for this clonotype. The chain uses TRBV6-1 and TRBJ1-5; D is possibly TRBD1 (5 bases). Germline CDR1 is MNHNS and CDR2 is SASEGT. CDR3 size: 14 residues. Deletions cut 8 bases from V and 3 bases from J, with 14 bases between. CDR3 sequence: CASSFIGDNQPQHF. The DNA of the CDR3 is TGTGCCAGCTCTTTCATAGGGGACAATCAGCCCCAGCATTTT.

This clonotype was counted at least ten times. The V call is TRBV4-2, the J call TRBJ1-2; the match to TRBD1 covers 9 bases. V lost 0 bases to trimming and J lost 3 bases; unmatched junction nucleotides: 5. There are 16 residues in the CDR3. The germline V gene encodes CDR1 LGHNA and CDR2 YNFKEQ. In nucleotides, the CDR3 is TGTGCCAGCAGCCAAGAGGGACAGGGTAAAGACTATGGCTACACCTTC. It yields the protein CASSQEGQGKDYGYTF.

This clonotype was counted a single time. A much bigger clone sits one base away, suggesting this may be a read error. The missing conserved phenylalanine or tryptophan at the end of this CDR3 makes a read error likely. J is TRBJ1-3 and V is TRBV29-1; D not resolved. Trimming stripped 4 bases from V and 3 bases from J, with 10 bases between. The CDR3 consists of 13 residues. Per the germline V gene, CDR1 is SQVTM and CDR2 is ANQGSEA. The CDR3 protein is CSVGGGFGNTIYV. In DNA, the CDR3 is TGCAGCGTTGGTGGAGGCTTTGGAAACACCATATATGTT.

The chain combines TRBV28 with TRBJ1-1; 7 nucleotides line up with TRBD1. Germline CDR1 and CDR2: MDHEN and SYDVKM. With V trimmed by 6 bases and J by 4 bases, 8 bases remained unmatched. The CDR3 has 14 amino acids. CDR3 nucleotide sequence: TGTGCCAGCAGGATACAGGGGATGGGCACTGAAGCTTTCTTT. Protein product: CASRIQGMGTEAFF.

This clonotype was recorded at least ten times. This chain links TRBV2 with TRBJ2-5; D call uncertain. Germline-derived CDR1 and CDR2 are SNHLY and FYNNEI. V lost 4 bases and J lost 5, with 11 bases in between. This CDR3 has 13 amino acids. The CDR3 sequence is CASSGTEWETQYF. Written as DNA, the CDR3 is TGTGCCAGCAGTGGGACCGAATGGGAGACCCAGTACTTC.

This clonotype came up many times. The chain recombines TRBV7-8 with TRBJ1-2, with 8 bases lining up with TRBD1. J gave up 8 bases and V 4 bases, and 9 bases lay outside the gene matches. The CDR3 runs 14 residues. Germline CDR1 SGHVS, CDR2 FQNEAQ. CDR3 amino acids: CASSSRDRGTGYTF. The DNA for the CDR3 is TGTGCCAGCAGCTCCAGAGACAGGGGAACCGGCTACACCTTC.

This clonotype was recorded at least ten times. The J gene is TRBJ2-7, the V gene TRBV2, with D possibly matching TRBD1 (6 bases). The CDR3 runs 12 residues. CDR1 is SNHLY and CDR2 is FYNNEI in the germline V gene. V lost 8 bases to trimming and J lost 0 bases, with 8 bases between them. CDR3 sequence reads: CASLRGSYEQYF. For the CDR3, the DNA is TGTGCCAGCCTCAGGGGCTCCTACGAGCAGTACTTC.

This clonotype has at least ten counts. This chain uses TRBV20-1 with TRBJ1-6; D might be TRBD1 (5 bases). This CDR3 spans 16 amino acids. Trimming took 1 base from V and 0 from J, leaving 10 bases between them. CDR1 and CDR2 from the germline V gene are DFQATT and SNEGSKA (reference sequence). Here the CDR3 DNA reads TGCAGTGCTAGAGCACCCGGGGGCTCCTATAATTCACCCCTCCACTTT. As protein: CSARAPGGSYNSPLHF.

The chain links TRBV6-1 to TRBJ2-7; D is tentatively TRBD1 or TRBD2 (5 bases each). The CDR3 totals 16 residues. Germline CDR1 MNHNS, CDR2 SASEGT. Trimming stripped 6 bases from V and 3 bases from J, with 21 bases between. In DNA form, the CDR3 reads TGTGCCAGCAGACAAGACATCCGGGACGGGATCTACGAGCAGTACTTC. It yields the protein CASRQDIRDGIYEQYF.